Many counts were recorded for the clone carrying this T cell receptor (beta chain). Its target is not known. If no ophthalmopathy progression occurred within 18 months, Graves' hyperthyroidism was stable. Diagnosis rested on symptoms, serum thyroxine and TRAb, thyroid ultrasound, and orbital computed tomography. Amplified regions were TCR beta CDR3 sequences from RNA transcripts. The TCR CDR3 was amplified in a first-round RT-PCR using the HTBI primer set. TCRdb analysed the multiplex PCR reads with MiXCR anew, one entry per CDR3 protein. Counted here are about 720,000 distinct CDR3 sequences, around 17% occurring once; the ten biggest clones make up approximately 8.4%. The sample originates from a study of T cells in Graves' hyperthyroidism and ophthalmopathy. Regarding the study as a whole: Ophthalmopathy, which appeared later, was predicted by the model a median about 5.9 months before onset.

This CDR3 has 15 amino acids. With 2 bases removed from V and 3 bases from J, the gap between germline ends came to 13 bases. CDR1 MDHEN and CDR2 SYDVKM come from the germline V gene. The sequencing input was blood. The chain joins TRBV28 to TRBJ2-5, with D perhaps matching TRBD1 (6 bases). The sequence came from a man younger than 35 with Graves' hyperthyroidism. The CDR3 DNA reads as TGTGCCAGCAGTTTAGCGTTGGGACACGAAGAGACCCAGTACTTC. Its translation is CASSLALGHEETQYF.